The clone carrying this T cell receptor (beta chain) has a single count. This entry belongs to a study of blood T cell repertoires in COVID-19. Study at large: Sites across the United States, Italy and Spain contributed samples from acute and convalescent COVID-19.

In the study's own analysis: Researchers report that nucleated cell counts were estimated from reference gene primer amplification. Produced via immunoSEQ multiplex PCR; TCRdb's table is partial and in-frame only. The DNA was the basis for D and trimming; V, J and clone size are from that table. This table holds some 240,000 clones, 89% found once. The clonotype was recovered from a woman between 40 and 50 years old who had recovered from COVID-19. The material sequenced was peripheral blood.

In nucleotides, the CDR3 is TGTGCCAGCAGTGCGGCTTTTTTCGGGGAGCAGTTCTTC. It encodes CASSAAFFGEQFF. The chain recombines TRBV2 with TRBJ2-1; the D is unclear. The CDR3 has 13 amino acids. The germline V gene has CDR1 SNHLY and CDR2 FYNNEI. V lost 4 bases and J lost 10, with 14 bases in between.